One and the same sample provided the 18 T cell receptor beta chains below, sequenced in a study of patients and donors after allogeneic stem cell transplantation. TCRdb re-called the RT-PCR reads with MiXCR, one entry per CDR3 protein. This sample carries around 240,000 distinct CDR3 sequences, roughly 14% of them seen once, and the ten largest clones take more than 9%. The sequenced sample consisted of blood, either unsorted or a sorted T cell fraction (not recorded which). The receptors stem from a human donor who was either an allogeneic HSCT recipient or a stem cell or donor lymphocyte infusion donor (not recorded which). It is not recorded whose cells these are; they may come from a transplant donor.

This clonotype has just one count. The chain's CDR3 is CASSWNDRFGNTIYF. The CDR3, as DNA: TGTGCCAGCAGCTGGAATGACAGATTCGGAAACACCATATATTTT. The gene calls are TRBV5-8 and TRBJ1-3, with D maybe TRBD1 (5 bases). Per the germline V gene, CDR1 is SGHTS and CDR2 is YDEGEE. The germline V and J ends were trimmed by 3 bases and 4 bases, with 14 bases remaining between them. CDR3 size: 15 residues. Supplemented by reference TRBV5-8 and TRBJ1-3, the full variable domain reads EAGVTQSPTHLIKTRGQQATLRCSPISGHTSVYWYQQALGLGLQFLLWYDEGEERNRGNFPPRFSGRQFPNYSSELNVNALELEDSALYLCASSWNDRFGNTIYFGEGSWLTVV.

This clonotype was found a few times. The chain has TRBV5-1 and TRBJ2-3; 8 bases align to TRBD1. CDR3 length: 16 amino acids. With 0 bases clipped from V and 2 bases from J, the junction kept 5 bases outside the gene matches. Germline CDR1 and CDR2: SGHRS and YFSETQ. CDR3 nucleotides: TGCGCCAGCAGCTTGGAAGGGACAGGAGACACAGATACGCAGTATTTT. It yields the protein CASSLEGTGDTDTQYF.

This clonotype has more than one count but fewer than ten. V usage is TRBV7-2 and J usage is TRBJ2-3; 15 bases are shared with TRBD2. CDR3 length: 17 residues. In germline, CDR1 is SGHTA, CDR2 FQGNSA. With 5 bases clipped from V and 5 bases from J, the junction kept 8 bases outside the gene matches. The CDR3 DNA sequence: TGTGCCAGCAGCGCCCGTCCGGGACTAGCGGGGGGAGATACGCAGTATTTT. Translated, it gives CASSARPGLAGGDTQYF.

The chain joins TRBV12-3 or TRBV12-4 to TRBJ1-2; D gene ambiguous. This CDR3 comprises 13 residues. V lost 5 bases and J lost 4, with 11 bases in between. The CDR3 region is CASSPTETYGYTF. The CDR3, as DNA: TGTGCCAGCAGTCCTACAGAGACCTATGGCTACACCTTC.

This clonotype was seen more than once but under ten times. The chain joins TRBV6-2 or TRBV6-3 to TRBJ2-1, with TRBD1 matching over 7 bases. After removal of 5 bases from V and 9 bases from J, the junction contained 7 bases not matched to a gene. From germline, CDR1 is MNHEY and CDR2 SVGEGT. The CDR3 is made up of 13 amino acids. The CDR3 region has the DNA TGTGCCAGCAGTCAGCAGGGGGTGGGTGAGCAGTTCTTC. It encodes CASSQQGVGEQFF.

This clonotype was counted a few times. The chain carries TRBV5-1 and TRBJ2-1; TRBD2 agrees at 13 bases. Losses at the gene ends were 1 base for V and 8 bases for J; bases not matched to a gene: 0. Germline V gives CDR1 SGHRS, CDR2 YFSETQ. This CDR3 is built from 14 residues. This CDR3 reads CASSLTSGRDEQFF. CDR3 DNA: TGCGCCAGCAGCTTGACTAGCGGGAGGGATGAGCAGTTCTTC.

The gene calls are TRBV7-2 and TRBJ1-1, with 8 bases identical to TRBD1. The CDR3 length is 17 residues. Germline trimming cut 5 bases from V and 4 bases from J; bases unmatched to any gene: 15. Germline V gives CDR1 SGHTA, CDR2 FQGNSA. Written as DNA, the CDR3 is TGTGCCAGCAGCCCGAGACCTTACAGGGGGTCGGGCACTGAAGCTTTCTTT. Protein product: CASSPRPYRGSGTEAFF. The whole variable domain, remainder taken from reference TRBV7-2 and TRBJ1-1, is GAGVSQSPSNKVTEKGKDVELRCDPISGHTALYWYRQSLGQGLEFLIYFQGNSAPDKSGLPSDRFSAERTGGSVSTLTIQRTQQEDSAVYLCASSPRPYRGSGTEAFFGQGTRLTVV.

This clonotype came up a few times. The rearrangement joins TRBV25-1 to TRBJ2-5; D gene unclear. The V gene lost 5 bases and the J gene lost 3 bases, with 4 bases spanning the gap. Per germline, CDR1 MGHDK and CDR2 SYGVNS. CDR3 length: 11 residues. The CDR3 loop reads CASSIEETQYF. The CDR3 DNA sequence: TGTGCCAGCAGTATTGAAGAGACCCAGTACTTC.

V usage is TRBV20-1 and J usage is TRBJ2-5, with D perhaps matching TRBD2 (5 bases). The CDR3 sequence is 15 residues long. Germline CDR1 is DFQATT and CDR2 is SNEGSKA (reference sequence). Trimming took 0 bases from V and 5 from J, leaving 16 bases between them. The CDR3 bases are TGCAGTGCTAGAGATGGCGGTGCCCCGGGGGAGACCCAGTACTTC. Residues: CSARDGGAPGETQYF.

A few counts support this clonotype. The junction shows a germline mismatch at one end, possibly a read error. The J gene is TRBJ2-1, the V gene TRBV6-2 or TRBV6-3, with 9 nucleotides matching TRBD2. The CDR3 is 12 amino acids. Germline loops: CDR1 MNHEY, CDR2 SVGEGT. CDR3: CASSYSTGTSLF. CDR3 bases: TGTGCCAGCAGTTACTCAACCGGGACTAGCCTCTTC.

This clonotype was recorded at least ten times. The rearrangement joins TRBV6-1 to TRBJ1-1; 8 positions match TRBD1. Germline loops: CDR1 MNHNS, CDR2 SASEGT. The CDR3 covers 12 residues. J was trimmed by 6 bases and V by 5 bases; bases with no gene match: 2. The CDR3, as DNA: TGTGCCAGCAGTCTGGACAGGGCTGAAGCTTTCTTT. Its protein is CASSLDRAEAFF.

This clonotype occurred a few times. The V call is TRBV2, the J call TRBJ1-1; D gene unclear. This CDR3 comprises 14 residues. Germline-derived CDR1 and CDR2 are SNHLY and FYNNEI. Trimming removed 6 bases from V and 11 bases from J, with 22 bases in between. CDR3 in DNA: TGTGCCAGCAGCCACGACCTATCTACGCTGGTCGCTTTCTTT. Its protein is CASSHDLSTLVAFF.

This clonotype was observed many times. The V call is TRBV6-1, the J call TRBJ2-4; 8 bases are shared with TRBD1. Losses at the gene ends were 5 bases for V and 5 bases for J; bases not matched to a gene: 8. The germline gives CDR1 MNHNS, CDR2 SASEGT. The CDR3 loop spans 15 amino acids. The CDR3, as DNA: TGTGCCAGCAGTACCCCCAGGGGGCCGGAAAACATTCAGTACTTC. Amino acid sequence: CASSTPRGPENIQYF.

This sequence joins TRBV28 and TRBJ1-5; no reliable D call. The V and J ends lost 4 bases and 6 bases respectively, with 13 bases between them. The CDR3 has 14 residues. The germline gives CDR1 MDHEN, CDR2 SYDVKM. CDR3 DNA: TGTGCCAGCAGTTACTCAGGCTTCGGTCAGCCCCAGCATTTT. Translation gives CASSYSGFGQPQHF.

V is TRBV3-1 and J is TRBJ2-1; D is possibly TRBD1 or TRBD2 (5 bases each). Germline values: CDR1 LGHDT, CDR2 YNNKEL (reference sequence). V gave up 3 bases and J gave up 6 bases, with 18 bases separating them. There are 16 residues in the CDR3. The CDR3 region is CASSHPGRLRGNEQFF. CDR3 DNA sequence: TGTGCCAGCAGCCACCCCGGCAGGTTGAGGGGCAATGAGCAGTTCTTC.

The rearrangement joins TRBV20-1 to TRBJ2-3; perhaps TRBD2 as D (5 bases). Germline lookup yields CDR1 DFQATT and CDR2 SNEGSKA (reference sequence). V was clipped by 1 base and J by 3 bases, with 5 bases between them. The length of the CDR3 is 12 residues. Written as DNA, the CDR3 is TGCAGTGCTAGAGGGGAGACAGATACGCAGTATTTT. This gives the protein CSARGETDTQYF.

The table lists this clonotype with a count of one. The chain has TRBV29-1 and TRBJ2-2; D is perhaps TRBD1 or TRBD2 (6 bases each). There are 15 residues in the CDR3. In germline, CDR1 is SQVTM, CDR2 ANQGSEA. V lost 6 bases and J lost 5, with 19 bases in between. For the CDR3, the DNA is TGCAGCGTAAAACCGAGGGGGGATTGGACCGGGGAGCTGTTTTTT. Translating gives CSVKPRGDWTGELFF.

The chain uses TRBV4-2 and TRBJ1-5; tentative D call: TRBD1 (5 bases). V lost 4 bases and J lost 6, with 13 bases in between. Germline values: CDR1 LGHNA, CDR2 YNFKEQ. The CDR3 loop spans 14 amino acids. CDR3 loop: CASSPQGFGQPQHF. The CDR3 coding sequence is TGTGCCAGCAGCCCCCAGGGCTTTGGTCAGCCCCAGCATTTT.